The clone carrying this TCR beta chain was detected a few times. No antigen is known for it. Other DNA sequences within the sample encode an identical CDR3. Thyroid surgery was performed in patients who had received no treatment beforehand. With 4 bases removed from V and 5 bases from J, the gap between germline ends came to 17 bases. The germline V gene encodes CDR1 KGHDR and CDR2 SFDVKD. The CDR3 loop spans 15 amino acids. The sample is drawn from a study of metastatic and nonmetastatic thyroid tumors. Study background: Comparative analysis of repertoires was undertaken across blood and tumor or nodule tissue obtained from malignant and benign thyroid patients.

Original handling: Variation in CDR3 across clinicopathological groups served as the basis for constructing a distant-metastasis classifier in papillary thyroid cancer. TCRdb reanalyzed the PCR reads via MiXCR. The V and J calls and clone size come from TCRdb's table, not from the authors' own analysis. Of over 25,000 clones in the sample, just under 15% were seen once. Study outcomes and limitations: Reports indicated that malignant thyroid tumors showed significantly higher TCR beta diversity than benign nodules did, in blood and tumor.

J is TRBJ2-7 and V is TRBV24-1; tentative D call: TRBD2 (5 bases). The sequencing sample was made of blood. The clonotype comes from a female donor with papillary thyroid cancer or a benign thyroid nodule (not recorded which). Some clones in this sample may be carry-over from other donors' samples. The CDR3 here is CATSDNGPRGDEQYF. CDR3 in DNA: TGTGCCACCAGTGACAATGGGCCCCGGGGTGACGAGCAGTACTTC.